Listed below are T cell receptor beta chains from one sample, sequenced in a study of T cells in Graves' hyperthyroidism and ophthalmopathy. TCRdb itself ran the multiplex PCR reads through MiXCR, one entry per CDR3 protein. The data hold about 300,000 distinct CDR3 sequences, with 16% observed a single time. The sample taken for sequencing was blood. The receptors come from a man aged 30 to 45 with Graves' hyperthyroidism. CDR3s include the opening cysteine and the closing phenylalanine or tryptophan. The D gene is left open where the match is weak. A row's size may be missing; if present it is once, few, many or a size class.

D gene: .; J gene: TRBJ2-7; clone size: many; V gene: TRBV28; CDR3 protein: CASSAPSGLREQYF; CDR3 DNA: TGTGCCAGCAGTGCACCCTCCGGACTCCGAGAACAGTACTTC
D gene: TRBD1; J gene: TRBJ1-1; clone size: many; V gene: TRBV30; CDR3 protein: CAWSVQGLWTEAFF; CDR3 DNA: TGTGCCTGGAGTGTACAGGGGCTGTGGACTGAAGCTTTCTTT
D gene: TRBD2; J gene: TRBJ2-7; clone size: once; V gene: TRBV3-1; CDR3 protein: CASSSLGLAPEQYF; CDR3 DNA: TGTGCCAGCAGCAGCCTCGGACTAGCTCCCGAGCAGTACTTC
D gene: .; J gene: TRBJ2-3; clone size: many; V gene: TRBV5-1; CDR3 protein: CASSLVGEGTDTQYF; CDR3 DNA: TGCGCCAGCAGCTTGGTCGGGGAGGGCACAGATACGCAGTATTTT
D gene: .; J gene: TRBJ2-1; clone size: many; V gene: TRBV3-1; CDR3 protein: CASSQPSWSGSYNEQFF; CDR3 DNA: TGTGCCAGCAGCCAACCGTCCTGGAGCGGCTCCTACAATGAGCAGTTCTTC
D gene: TRBD2; J gene: TRBJ2-5; clone size: few; V gene: TRBV7-2; CDR3 protein: CASILAGGGETQYF; CDR3 DNA: TGTGCCAGCATCCTAGCGGGAGGGGGGGAGACCCAGTACTTC
D gene: .; J gene: TRBJ2-3; clone size: few; V gene: TRBV27; CDR3 protein: CAIHEGDTQYF; CDR3 DNA: TGTGCCATACACGAGGGGGATACGCAGTATTTT
D gene: .; J gene: TRBJ2-2; clone size: few; V gene: TRBV18; CDR3 protein: CASSPRGDANTGELFF; CDR3 DNA: TGTGCCAGCTCACCACGGGGGGACGCGAACACCGGGGAGCTGTTTTTT
D gene: TRBD2; J gene: TRBJ2-1; clone size: many; V gene: TRBV28; CDR3 protein: CASSPPSGTTRYNEQFF; CDR3 DNA: TGTGCCAGCAGTCCACCATCCGGGACTACGAGGTACAATGAGCAGTTCTTC
D gene: .; J gene: TRBJ1-1; clone size: many; V gene: TRBV30; CDR3 protein: CAWSSFWEAFF; CDR3 DNA: TGTGCCTGGAGTTCGTTCTGGGAGGCTTTCTTT
D gene: .; J gene: TRBJ2-1; clone size: .; V gene: TRBV24-1; CDR3 protein: CATSDLPRGYNEQFF; CDR3 DNA: TGTGCCACCAGTGATTTGCCGCGCGGATACAATGAGCAGTTCTTC
D gene: .; J gene: TRBJ2-1; clone size: many; V gene: TRBV30; CDR3 protein: CAWWSAVGSYNEQFF; CDR3 DNA: TGTGCCTGGTGGTCCGCGGTCGGCTCCTACAATGAGCAGTTCTTC
D gene: .; J gene: TRBJ2-2; clone size: .; V gene: TRBV3-1; CDR3 protein: CASSQVFGTGELFF; CDR3 DNA: TGTGCCAGCAGCCAAGTCTTCGGAACCGGGGAGCTGTTTTTT
D gene: TRBD2; J gene: TRBJ2-3; clone size: .; V gene: TRBV14; CDR3 protein: CASSQGTSGSPSTDTQYF; CDR3 DNA: TGTGCCAGCAGCCAAGGGACTAGCGGATCCCCTAGCACAGATACGCAGTATTTT
D gene: .; J gene: TRBJ2-6; clone size: .; V gene: TRBV29-1; CDR3 protein: CSVDAQGSSGANVLTF; CDR3 DNA: TGCAGCGTTGACGCGCAGGGTAGCTCTGGGGCCAACGTCCTGACTTTC
D gene: .; J gene: TRBJ2-1; clone size: few; V gene: TRBV5-1; CDR3 protein: CASSPGSLGSYNEQFF; CDR3 DNA: TGCGCCAGCAGCCCCGGCTCCCTCGGGTCCTACAATGAGCAGTTCTTC
D gene: TRBD1; J gene: TRBJ2-3; clone size: many; V gene: TRBV28; CDR3 protein: CASSPAAGQGARFFTDTQYF; CDR3 DNA: TGTGCCAGCAGTCCCGCGGCTGGGCAGGGGGCCCGGTTTTTCACAGATACGCAGTATTTT
D gene: TRBD2; J gene: TRBJ2-7; clone size: many; V gene: TRBV13; CDR3 protein: CASSTTGGSDEQYF; CDR3 DNA: TGTGCCAGCAGTACCACGGGGGGGTCGGACGAGCAGTACTTC
D gene: TRBD1; J gene: TRBJ1-4; clone size: many; V gene: TRBV6-1; CDR3 protein: CASSTSGTVNEKLFF; CDR3 DNA: TGTGCCAGCAGTACTTCCGGGACAGTTAATGAAAAACTGTTTTTT
D gene: .; J gene: TRBJ2-1; clone size: .; V gene: TRBV27; CDR3 protein: CASSSPPNEQFF; CDR3 DNA: TGTGCCAGCAGTTCCCCCCCTAATGAGCAGTTCTTC
D gene: .; J gene: TRBJ2-1; clone size: many; V gene: TRBV20-1; CDR3 protein: CSASWQLNEQFF; CDR3 DNA: TGCAGTGCTAGTTGGCAACTCAATGAGCAGTTCTTC
D gene: .; J gene: TRBJ2-1; clone size: many; V gene: TRBV7-6; CDR3 protein: CASSSPLGGSSYNEQFF; CDR3 DNA: TGTGCCAGCAGCTCCCCCCTAGGGGGGAGCTCCTACAATGAGCAGTTCTTC
D gene: .; J gene: TRBJ2-4; clone size: .; V gene: TRBV5-1; CDR3 protein: CASSMRPDKNIQYF; CDR3 DNA: TGCGCCAGCAGTATGAGGCCAGACAAAAACATTCAGTACTTC
D gene: TRBD2; J gene: TRBJ2-1; clone size: few; V gene: TRBV5-4; CDR3 protein: CASSIGTSGINEQFF; CDR3 DNA: TGTGCCAGCAGCATCGGGACTAGCGGGATTAATGAGCAGTTCTTC
D gene: .; J gene: TRBJ1-5; clone size: many; V gene: TRBV16; CDR3 protein: CASSQRYSNQPQHF; CDR3 DNA: TGTGCCAGCAGCCAAAGATATAGCAATCAGCCCCAGCATTTT
D gene: TRBD1; J gene: TRBJ2-1; clone size: .; V gene: TRBV11-3; CDR3 protein: CASSFRGRREFF; CDR3 DNA: TGTGCCAGCAGCTTCAGGGGGCGCAGGGAGTTCTTC
D gene: TRBD2; J gene: TRBJ2-2; clone size: many; V gene: TRBV11-2; CDR3 protein: CASSLGTSAMGNTGELFF; CDR3 DNA: TGTGCCAGCAGCTTAGGAACTAGCGCAATGGGGAACACCGGGGAGCTGTTTTTT
D gene: .; J gene: TRBJ1-2; clone size: many; V gene: TRBV20-1; CDR3 protein: CSATVDYGYTF; CDR3 DNA: TGCAGTGCTACCGTTGACTATGGCTACACCTTC
D gene: .; J gene: TRBJ1-5; clone size: many; V gene: TRBV28; CDR3 protein: CASSLGGFQPQHF; CDR3 DNA: TGTGCCAGCAGTTTAGGGGGATTTCAGCCCCAGCATTTT
D gene: .; J gene: TRBJ2-5; clone size: few; V gene: TRBV24-1; CDR3 protein: CATSDPRETQYF; CDR3 DNA: TGTGCCACCAGTGACCCCAGAGAGACCCAGTACTTC
D gene: .; J gene: TRBJ2-7; clone size: many; V gene: TRBV11-2; CDR3 protein: CASSFGLTYEQYF; CDR3 DNA: TGTGCCAGCAGCTTTGGCCTTACCTACGAGCAGTACTTC
D gene: TRBD2; J gene: TRBJ2-1; clone size: many; V gene: TRBV12-3/TRBV12-4; CDR3 protein: CASSFGPGGREQFF; CDR3 DNA: TGTGCCAGCAGTTTTGGGCCGGGAGGGAGGGAGCAGTTCTTC
D gene: TRBD1; J gene: TRBJ1-1; clone size: many; V gene: TRBV12-3/TRBV12-4; CDR3 protein: CASTPLGQYTEAFF; CDR3 DNA: TGTGCCAGCACCCCCTTGGGACAGTACACTGAAGCTTTCTTT
D gene: .; J gene: TRBJ2-5; clone size: many; V gene: TRBV20-1; CDR3 protein: CSARQVQETQYF; CDR3 DNA: TGCAGTGCCCGACAGGTCCAAGAGACCCAGTACTTC
D gene: TRBD2; J gene: TRBJ2-7; clone size: .; V gene: TRBV7-9; CDR3 protein: CATIAGTYEQYF; CDR3 DNA: TGTGCCACCATAGCGGGGACCTACGAGCAGTACTTC
D gene: TRBD2; J gene: TRBJ2-1; clone size: few; V gene: TRBV24-1; CDR3 protein: CATGTSGGLYNEQFF; CDR3 DNA: TGTGCCACCGGGACTAGCGGAGGTCTTTACAATGAGCAGTTCTTC
D gene: TRBD1; J gene: TRBJ2-7; clone size: many; V gene: TRBV18; CDR3 protein: CASSTTGLGEQYF; CDR3 DNA: TGTGCCAGCTCAACGACAGGGCTGGGCGAGCAGTACTTC
D gene: TRBD2; J gene: TRBJ2-1; clone size: .; V gene: TRBV28; CDR3 protein: CASRGLGRRYNEQFF; CDR3 DNA: TGTGCCAGCAGGGGACTAGGGCGAAGGTACAATGAGCAGTTCTTC
D gene: TRBD1; J gene: TRBJ1-1; clone size: many; V gene: TRBV2; CDR3 protein: CASKNRGRGTEAFF; CDR3 DNA: TGTGCCAGCAAAAACAGGGGGCGAGGCACTGAAGCTTTCTTT
D gene: TRBD1; J gene: TRBJ2-5; clone size: few; V gene: TRBV10-3; CDR3 protein: CAISTGDGTQYF; CDR3 DNA: TGTGCCATCTCGACAGGGGATGGGACCCAGTACTTC
D gene: .; J gene: TRBJ2-3; clone size: many; V gene: TRBV12-5; CDR3 protein: CASGLVQGRTDTQYF; CDR3 DNA: TGTGCTAGTGGTTTGGTACAGGGGAGGACAGATACGCAGTATTTT
D gene: TRBD1; J gene: TRBJ1-2; clone size: many; V gene: TRBV24-1; CDR3 protein: CATSEPGQGRGYTF; CDR3 DNA: TGTGCCACCAGTGAACCTGGACAGGGCCGGGGCTACACCTTC
D gene: .; J gene: TRBJ2-2; clone size: .; V gene: TRBV5-1; CDR3 protein: CASSLEKGRSLAGELFF; CDR3 DNA: TGCGCCAGCAGCTTGGAAAAGGGAAGATCTCTCGCCGGGGAGCTGTTTTTT
D gene: .; J gene: TRBJ1-5; clone size: many; V gene: TRBV28; CDR3 protein: CASSLWIQLNQPQHF; CDR3 DNA: TGTGCCAGCAGTTTATGGATACAGCTGAATCAGCCCCAGCATTTT
D gene: TRBD1; J gene: TRBJ1-2; clone size: .; V gene: TRBV19; CDR3 protein: CASNPDPGGENYGYTF; CDR3 DNA: TGTGCCAGTAACCCGGATCCAGGGGGGGAAAACTATGGCTACACCTTC
D gene: .; J gene: TRBJ2-1; clone size: many; V gene: TRBV20-1; CDR3 protein: CSAGNIGDEQFF; CDR3 DNA: TGCAGTGCTGGAAATATTGGAGATGAGCAGTTCTTC
D gene: TRBD1; J gene: TRBJ1-1; clone size: few; V gene: TRBV12-3/TRBV12-4; CDR3 protein: CASRPGTGGTLSAEAFF; CDR3 DNA: TGTGCCAGCAGACCAGGGACAGGGGGAACCCTATCCGCTGAAGCTTTCTTT
D gene: .; J gene: TRBJ1-5; clone size: many; V gene: TRBV5-1; CDR3 protein: CASSLGHPGDQPQHF; CDR3 DNA: TGCGCCAGCAGCTTAGGCCACCCAGGGGATCAGCCCCAGCATTTT
D gene: TRBD2; J gene: TRBJ2-2; clone size: many; V gene: TRBV7-8; CDR3 protein: CASSLVAGEGGELFF; CDR3 DNA: TGTGCCAGCAGCCTAGTAGCGGGAGAAGGCGGGGAGCTGTTTTTT
D gene: .; J gene: TRBJ2-1; clone size: few; V gene: TRBV9; CDR3 protein: CASSVDDLSYNEQFF; CDR3 DNA: TGTGCCAGCAGCGTAGATGACCTCTCCTACAATGAGCAGTTCTTC
D gene: .; J gene: TRBJ1-3; clone size: many; V gene: TRBV7-9; CDR3 protein: CASSLGGNTIYF; CDR3 DNA: TGTGCCAGCAGTTTAGGAGGAAACACCATATATTTT
D gene: TRBD2; J gene: TRBJ2-7; clone size: many; V gene: TRBV28; CDR3 protein: CASSPGPDGGYEQYF; CDR3 DNA: TGTGCCAGCAGTCCAGGTCCCGACGGGGGGTACGAGCAGTACTTC
D gene: .; J gene: TRBJ1-1; clone size: few; V gene: TRBV11-2; CDR3 protein: CASSLEAVTEAFF; CDR3 DNA: TGTGCCAGCAGCTTAGAGGCAGTCACTGAAGCTTTCTTT